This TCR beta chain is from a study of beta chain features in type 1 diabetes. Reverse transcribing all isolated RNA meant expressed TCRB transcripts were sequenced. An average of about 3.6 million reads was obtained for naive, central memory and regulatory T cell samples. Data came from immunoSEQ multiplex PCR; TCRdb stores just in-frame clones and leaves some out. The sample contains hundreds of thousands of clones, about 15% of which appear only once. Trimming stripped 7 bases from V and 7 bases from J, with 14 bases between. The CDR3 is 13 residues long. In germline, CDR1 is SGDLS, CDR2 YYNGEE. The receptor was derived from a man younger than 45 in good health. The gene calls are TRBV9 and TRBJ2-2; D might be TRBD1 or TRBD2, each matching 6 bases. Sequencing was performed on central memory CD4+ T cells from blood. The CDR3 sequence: CASGGGLIGELFF. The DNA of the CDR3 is TGTGCCAGCGGAGGGGGGCTTATCGGGGAGCTGTTTTTT. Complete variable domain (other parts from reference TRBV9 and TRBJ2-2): DSGVTQTPKHLITATGQRVTLRCSPRSGDLSVYWYQQSLDQGLQFLIQYYNGEERAKGNILERFSAQQFPDLHSELNLSSLELGDSALYFCASGGGLIGELFFGEGSRLTVL.